The present TCR beta chain was sequenced within a study of tumor and adjacent non-tumor tissue in lung cancer. Overall study context: Stage I to III disease affected over nine men and about five women aged about 31 to 85.

No cell sorting was done before RNA was extracted from the tissue. Comments on this clonotype: Its antigen is undetermined.

Overall study findings and caveats: Shorter survival was associated with higher TCR diversity in tumors.

Trimming took 4 bases from V and 9 from J, leaving 19 bases between them. The CDR3 covers 15 residues. A modified ARM-PCR protocol with three rounds of nested PCR amplified TCRbeta. TCRdb independently ran MiXCR on the multiplex PCR reads; one entry per CDR3 protein. Among 75,000 to 95,000 distinct CDR3 sequences listed, about 67% were seen once. The chain combines TRBV12-3 or TRBV12-4 with TRBJ2-1; D tentatively reads TRBD1 or TRBD2 (6 bases each). The clonotype comes from a man aged 55 to 70 with non-small cell lung cancer. Sequencing was done on a sample of lung tumor tissue. The chain's CDR3 is CASSYGLGGHSEQFF. For the CDR3, the DNA is TGTGCCAGCAGTTATGGGCTGGGGGGCCATAGTGAGCAGTTCTTC.